This T cell receptor (beta chain) was identified during a study of blood T cell repertoires in COVID-19. Study context: The study drew acute and convalescent COVID-19 samples from the United States, Italy and Spain. In each case, the material was cDNA or gDNA derived from T cells, B-cell-depleted T cells, or PBMCs.

Data came from immunoSEQ multiplex PCR; TCRdb stores just in-frame clones and leaves some out. This repertoire shows 50,000 to 70,000 clones, about nine tenths found once; its top ten account for 7.5% to 9.5%. The V gene lost 7 bases and the J gene lost 7 bases, with 22 bases spanning the gap. In germline, CDR1 is MNHEY, CDR2 SMNVEV (reference sequence). The CDR3 spans 15 residues. This TCR was sampled from a woman between 70 and 85 years old with active COVID-19. The sample consisted of peripheral blood. This chain connects TRBV27 to TRBJ1-2; no clear D. CDR3 loop: CASTRSPPGRGGYTF. The CDR3 nucleotides read TGTGCCAGCACCCGTAGCCCACCCGGGCGGGGTGGCTACACCTTC.